The clone carrying this TCR beta chain was observed a single time. Here immunoSEQ multiplex PCR was the method, and the copy in TCRdb shows in-frame clones only, minus some. The sample holds about 130,000 clones, 90% seen once. The V gene's germline CDR1 is MDHEN and CDR2 SYDVKM. The CDR3 has 14 amino acids. V gave up 5 bases and J gave up 7 bases; unmatched junction bases: 7. This specimen comes from a study of OX40 agonist ivuxolimab in advanced cancers. Study overall: Checkpoint inhibitors had been given previously to 40% of patients.

The sequences come from CD4+ or CD8+ T cells sorted from blood, collected in a trial of the OX40 agonist ivuxolimab. This TCR came from an adult with an advanced solid tumor such as melanoma, head and neck, liver or kidney cancer. This chain joins TRBV28 and TRBJ1-5, with 8 nucleotides matching TRBD1. The CDR3 here is CASSPGGSLQPQHF. DNA for the CDR3: TGTGCCAGCAGTCCAGGGGGCTCTCTCCAGCCCCAGCATTTT.